A single sample is the source of the 26 T cell receptor beta chains below, sequenced in a study of tumor and adjacent non-tumor tissue in lung cancer. Three rounds of nested PCR, following a modified ARM-PCR protocol, produced the TCRbeta library. TCRdb analysed the multiplex PCR reads with MiXCR anew, one entry per CDR3 protein. The sample has approximately 120,000 distinct CDR3 sequences, approximately 66% seen once. No cell sorting was done before RNA was extracted from the tissue. Input material: lung tumor tissue. Every receptor here comes from a man younger than 45 with non-small cell lung cancer.

In this sample, this clonotype turned up a few times. Lacking the conserved final phenylalanine or tryptophan, this CDR3 likely reflects a read error. J is TRBJ2-7 and V is TRBV20-1; D is unclear. Germline-derived CDR1 and CDR2 are DFQATT and SNEGSKA (reference sequence). The CDR3 totals 13 residues. The CDR3, as DNA: TGCAGTGCTAGCAGCGCAGGCACCTATGAGCAGTACTAC. Residues: CSASSAGTYEQYY.

This chain connects TRBV20-1 to TRBJ2-1, with 14 nucleotides matching TRBD2. This CDR3 is built from 14 residues. Germline values: CDR1 DFQATT, CDR2 SNEGSKA (reference sequence). J gave up 7 bases and V 5 bases, and 4 bases lay outside the gene matches. The CDR3 protein is CSAWGLAGANEQFF. CDR3 bases: TGCAGTGCTTGGGGACTAGCGGGGGCAAATGAGCAGTTCTTC.

To note about this clonotype: The conserved phenylalanine or tryptophan normally closing the CDR3 is absent here, so this likely arose from a read error. This sequence joins TRBV29-1 and TRBJ2-7, with D possibly being TRBD1 (6 bases). This CDR3 spans 13 amino acids. Germline assignment: CDR1 SQVTM and CDR2 ANQGSEA. CDR3 DNA: TGCAACGCTGTGTGGGACATATCCTACGAGCAGTACCTC. Encoded protein: CNAVWDISYEQYL.

This clonotype was seen a handful of times. The CDR3 end shows no conserved phenylalanine or tryptophan, and so a read error is likely. V usage is TRBV20-1 and J usage is TRBJ2-1; 11 bases fit TRBD2. Germline CDR1 and CDR2: DFQATT and SNEGSKA (reference sequence). This CDR3 has 14 residues. CDR3 bases: TGCAATGTCCGAATAGCGGGAGGGCACAATGAGCAGTTCCTC. Protein: CNVRIAGGHNEQFL.

As to this clonotype: The conserved final phenylalanine or tryptophan is absent from the CDR3, which likely points to a read error. The DNA is left out, because the CDR3 cannot be placed on it with certainty; the CDR3 is given as TCRdb lists it. The J gene is TRBJ1-2, the V gene TRBV29-1; TRBD1 was called by the table and not checked on the DNA. Germline V CDR1 and CDR2: SQVTM, ANQGSEA. The CDR3 has 15 amino acids, counting both end residues. CDR3 amino acids: CSVNVAGAILGGYSL.

This clonotype was counted between two and nine times. CDR3 protein: CSAVGRLVLDTQYF. The CDR3 nucleotides are TGCAGTGCGGTAGGCAGACTAGTTTTAGATACGCAGTATTTT. The J gene is TRBJ2-3, the V gene TRBV20-1, with D possibly matching TRBD2 (6 bases). Per the germline V gene, CDR1 is DFQATT and CDR2 is SNEGSKA (reference sequence). The CDR3 extends over 14 amino acids. The V end was cut by 6 bases, the J end by 5 bases, with 18 bases between.

The gene calls are TRBV29-1 and TRBJ2-7; 7 nucleotides line up with TRBD2. Germline-derived CDR1 and CDR2 are SQVTM and ANQGSEA. J gave up 2 bases and V 7 bases, and 8 bases lay outside the gene matches. The CDR3 runs 13 residues. The CDR3 bases are TGCAGCGCGTCTAGCGGTGGGGCCTACGAGCAGTACTTC. Translation gives CSASSGGAYEQYF.

In regard to this clonotype: A read error may account for a junction end that differs from germline. The genes are TRBV30 and TRBJ2-5, with D possibly matching TRBD2 (6 bases). Germline V lookup: CDR1 GTSNPN, CDR2 SVGIG (reference sequence). This CDR3 comprises 13 residues. The CDR3 loop is CACRRGAQETQYF. The CDR3 nucleotides are TGTGCCTGTAGGCGCGGGGCACAAGAGACTCAGTACTTC.

Points on this clonotype: This clone may be a read error of a much larger clone one base away. J is TRBJ2-2 and V is TRBV20-1, with TRBD1 as a possible D gene (5 bases). The CDR3 loop spans 14 amino acids. The V gene's germline CDR1 is DFQATT and CDR2 SNEGSKA (reference sequence). The V end was cut by 5 bases, the J end by 6 bases, with 16 bases between. CDR3 region: CSAQTWGDAGELFF. Written as DNA, the CDR3 is TGCAGTGCTCAGACATGGGGCGATGCCGGGGAGCTGTTTTTT.

This clonotype occurred many times. The chain uses TRBV12-3 or TRBV12-4 and TRBJ2-3; TRBD1 agrees at 9 bases. V lost 5 bases to trimming and J lost 3 bases; unmatched junction nucleotides: 6. This CDR3 has 15 amino acids. CDR3 DNA: TGTGCCAGCAGTCCCGAGACAGGGGGAACAGATACGCAGTATTTT. Translation: CASSPETGGTDTQYF.

A note on this clonotype: A much bigger clone sits one base away, suggesting this may be a read error. CDR3 loop: CSARDSLAKTDTQYF. The CDR3 DNA follows: TGCAGTGCTAGAGATTCCCTAGCGAAGACAGATACGCAGTATTTT. The V and J genes are TRBV20-1 and TRBJ2-3, with TRBD2 as a possible D gene (6 bases). Germline V gene data show CDR1 as DFQATT and CDR2 as SNEGSKA (reference sequence). V lost 0 bases, J lost 3 bases, and 13 bases lay in between. The CDR3 runs 15 residues.

With respect to this clonotype: Mismatch with germline at one junction end may stem from a read error. The chain couples TRBV4-1 to TRBJ2-5; unclear D gene. There are 16 residues in the CDR3. Germline V gene lookup returns CDR1 MGHRA and CDR2 YSYEKL. The CDR3 sequence: CAGSQDPLTEQETQYF. DNA of the CDR3: TGCGCCGGCAGCCAAGACCCCCTAACGGAGCAAGAGACCCAGTACTTC.

Comment on this clonotype: The junction departs from the called germline gene at one end, perhaps through a read error. The chain is built from TRBV12-3 or TRBV12-4 and TRBJ1-2; D might be TRBD1 (5 bases). This CDR3 region has 11 residues. The DNA of the CDR3 is TGTACCAGCATTATAGGGACTGGCTACACCTTC. This encodes CTSIIGTGYTF.

Only one count was recorded for this clonotype. Possible read error: a much larger clone is one base away. The chain joins TRBV6-1 to TRBJ2-3; tentative D call: TRBD1 (6 bases). Trimming took off 2 bases at V and 5 bases at J, with 14 bases between the two ends. Germline V gives CDR1 MNHNS, CDR2 SASEGT. The CDR3 totals 15 residues. The CDR3 DNA reads TGTGCCAGCAGTGAACTGGGGGCGAACATAGATACGCAGTATTTT. Translating it yields CASSELGANIDTQYF.

Points on this clonotype: No conserved phenylalanine or tryptophan is present at the end of the CDR3, so a read error is the likely explanation. V gene TRBV11-3 combines with J gene TRBJ2-1; D remains unclear. The CDR3 has 11 residues. Germline CDR1 is SGHNT and CDR2 is YENEEA. The CDR3 bases are TGTACCAGCAGCCTCCTAAGTGAGCAGTTCTTA. As protein: CTSSLLSEQFL.

V gene TRBV6-5 combines with J gene TRBJ1-1; a possible D gene is TRBD1 (5 bases). The V and J ends lost 5 bases and 13 bases respectively, with 23 bases between them. From germline, CDR1 is MNHEY and CDR2 SVGAGI. CDR3 length: 14 residues. CDR3 region: CASSVGVSDTEVFF. CDR3 sequence (DNA): TGTGCCAGCAGTGTGGGGGTCTCGGACACTGAGGTTTTCTTT.

This clonotype has a handful of counts. One base away lies a much larger clone, so this may be a sequencing read error. The chain links TRBV20-1 to TRBJ2-7, with 12 nucleotides matching TRBD2. In germline, CDR1 is DFQATT, CDR2 SNEGSKA (reference sequence). The CDR3 length is 17 residues. V lost 5 bases, J lost 6 bases, and 17 bases stayed unmatched. The CDR3 region has the DNA TGCAGTGCTTCGACCCAATCGACTAGCGGGAGATTCTGCGAGCAGTACTTC. Its translation is CSASTQSTSGRFCEQYF.

This clonotype was observed once. One junction end does not reproduce the germline sequence, and a read error may be involved. This rearrangement joins TRBV11-3 to TRBJ2-6, with D perhaps matching TRBD1 (5 bases). The CDR3 extends over 15 amino acids. Germline assignment: CDR1 SGHNT and CDR2 YENEEA. The DNA for the CDR3 is TGTGCCAGCAGCCACAACCGCTCTGGGGCCAACGTTCTGACTTTC. It codes for CASSHNRSGANVLTF.

As regards this clonotype: Since a much larger clone is just one base distant, this may be a read error. V is TRBV20-1 and J is TRBJ1-1; TRBD1 matches 9 bases. With 3 bases clipped from V and 6 bases from J, the junction kept 8 bases outside the gene matches. The CDR3 length is 14 residues. Germline V gives CDR1 DFQATT, CDR2 SNEGSKA (reference sequence). The CDR3 sequence is CSASRTGDRSEAFF. CDR3 DNA sequence: TGCAGTGCTAGTCGGACAGGGGACAGGTCTGAAGCTTTCTTT.

This clonotype was seen many times. The chain employs TRBV20-1 and TRBJ2-7, with 13 bases lining up with TRBD2. CDR1 and CDR2 from the germline V gene are DFQATT and SNEGSKA (reference sequence). V shed 2 bases and J 1 base; nucleotides not matched to a gene: 5. The CDR3 length is 16 residues. The CDR3 DNA sequence: TGCAGTGCTAGACCGCGGACTAGCGGGAGTTCCTACGAGCAGTACTTC. Amino acid sequence: CSARPRTSGSSYEQYF.

This clonotype was observed once. The V gene is TRBV1, the J gene TRBJ2-1; the D call of TRBD1 is as the table states it, not checked on the DNA. TRBV1 is tagged as a pseudogene. The CDR3 length is 16 residues. In DNA, the CDR3 is TGCACCAGCATTCTTGTCTCCGGGGGGTCCTACAATGAGCAGTTCTTC. Its protein is CTSILVSGGSYNEQFF.

About this clonotype: A read error is possible here, since a much larger clone lies one base away. The chain links TRBV20-1 to TRBJ2-3; possibly TRBD1 for D (5 bases). The V end was cut by 3 bases, the J end by 2 bases, with 15 bases between. The CDR3 length is 15 residues. Per the germline V gene, CDR1 is DFQATT and CDR2 is SNEGSKA (reference sequence). This CDR3 is CSASCVGRDTDTQYF. For the CDR3, the DNA is TGCAGTGCTAGTTGTGTTGGCAGGGACACAGATACGCAGTATTTT.

This clonotype was detected ten times or more. V and J are TRBV6-5 and TRBJ1-5; D is perhaps TRBD1 (6 bases). CDR3 size: 15 residues. The germline gives CDR1 MNHEY, CDR2 SVGAGI. The V gene lost 6 bases and the J gene lost 3 bases, with 15 bases spanning the gap. DNA for the CDR3: TGTGCCAGCAGAGTAGGGGGACACAACAATCAGCCCCAGCATTTT. Protein: CASRVGGHNNQPQHF.

For this clonotype: The junction shows a germline mismatch at one end, possibly a read error. This chain links TRBV29-1 with TRBJ1-1, with D uncertain. The CDR3 runs to 14 residues. The germline V gene encodes CDR1 SQVTM and CDR2 ANQGSEA. The CDR3 DNA reads as TGCAGCGCTGAATTTGCGAACATGAGCACTGAAGCTCTCTTT. Translation gives CSAEFANMSTEALF.

Comment on this clonotype: This clone may be a read error of a much larger clone one base away. The chain has TRBV20-1 and TRBJ2-5; perhaps TRBD2 as D (5 bases). CDR1 DFQATT and CDR2 SNEGSKA come from the germline V gene (reference sequence). The CDR3 spans 13 residues. Trimming shortened V by 5 bases and J by 1 base, and 11 bases separated the two germline ends. The DNA for the CDR3 is TGCAGTGCTTCCGGGATAGCCCAAGAGACCCAGTACTTC. Translated: CSASGIAQETQYF.

The chain combines TRBV2 with TRBJ1-6, with TRBD1 as a possible D gene (6 bases). The CDR3 consists of 15 residues. V was shortened by 3 bases and J by 9 bases, with 15 bases between the two germline ends. Germline loops: CDR1 SNHLY, CDR2 FYNNEI. The CDR3 DNA reads as TGTGCCAGCAGTGAGGAGGGCAGGGGAATTTCACCCCTCCACTTT. Translated: CASSEEGRGISPLHF.